This TCR beta chain was sequenced for a study of neurological immune-mediated disorders. Overall study results and limits: Private repertoires in all groups were suggested, as expanded clones shared no CDR3 amino acid sequences across subjects. HTLV-1-associated myelopathy ranked highest for TCR clonal expansion and multiple sclerosis lowest, beneath healthy controls.

Synthesis of cDNA was carried out by template-switch 5'RACE. The reaction used 10-nucleotide random UMIs. TCRdb used MiXCR to reprocess the 5' RACE reads, holding one entry per CDR3 protein. The table lists around 30,000 distinct CDR3 sequences, approximately 1.5% of them singletons, with about 9% in the top ten. The unsorted libraries originated from 2 million PBMCs kept at -80 C. This CDR3 is built from 13 residues. The ends lost 5 bases at V and 7 bases at J; junction bases unmatched: 7. At least ten counts were recorded for this clonotype. Antigen unknown. Sequencing was carried out using PBMCs. V is TRBV12-3 or TRBV12-4 and J is TRBJ1-1, with 7 bases identical to TRBD1. This clonotype originated in a woman in her twenties or thirties with multiple sclerosis. CDR3 sequence (DNA): TGTGCCAGCAGTCAGACAGGGACGGATGAAGCTTTCTTT. This sequence encodes CASSQTGTDEAFF.